The 28 T cell receptor beta chains given below trace back to one sample, sequenced in a study of T cell repertoires in cytomegalovirus infection. No antigens are known for them. MiXCR, applied by TCRdb to the reads, yields one record per CDR3 protein. The sample has fewer than 1,000,000 distinct CDR3 sequences, approximately 31% seen once. Sequencing used cultured CD8+ T cells from PBMCs, obtained from culture after CMV antigen stimulation. Receptor source: a human donor in good health (CMV status not recorded). Some clones in this sample may be carry-over from other donors' samples.

In this sample, this clonotype turned up a few times. The rearrangement joins TRBV19 to TRBJ2-2; D remains ambiguous. This CDR3 region has 15 residues. Trimming stripped 4 bases from V and 1 base from J, with 10 bases between. CDR1 is LNHDA, CDR2 SQIVND, per germline (reference sequence). The CDR3 DNA is TGTGCCAGTAGTAAGACCCAGGTGAACACCGGGGAGCTGTTTTTT. This sequence encodes CASSKTQVNTGELFF.

The V gene is TRBV5-1, the J gene TRBJ1-1; 10 positions agree with TRBD1. Germline V lookup: CDR1 SGHRS, CDR2 YFSETQ. This CDR3 is 16 amino acids long. V was clipped by 0 bases and J by 5 bases; unmatched bases: 7. DNA of the CDR3: TGCGCCAGCAGCTTGGCCAGGACAGGGGGTAGGACTGAAGCTTTCTTT. Amino acid sequence: CASSLARTGGRTEAFF.

The rearrangement joins TRBV6-5 to TRBJ2-2; D tentatively reads TRBD1 or TRBD2 (5 bases each). This CDR3 comprises 15 residues. V was trimmed by 7 bases and J by 3 bases, leaving 15 bases between them. Germline loops: CDR1 MNHEY, CDR2 SVGAGI. The CDR3 nucleotides are TGTGCCAGCACAAGAGGGGCTTTTTACACCGGGGAGCTGTTTTTT. It yields the protein CASTRGAFYTGELFF.

This clonotype was counted only a few times. The J gene is TRBJ1-4, the V gene TRBV5-8; possibly TRBD1 for D (6 bases). The ends were cut back, 4 bases at V and 6 bases at J, with 10 bases in the middle. CDR1 SGHTS and CDR2 YDEGEE come from the germline V gene. The CDR3 contains 13 residues. The CDR3 spells CASSTGHDEKLFF. The CDR3, as DNA: TGTGCCAGCAGCACGGGACATGATGAAAAACTGTTTTTT.

Worth noting for this clonotype: Its ends do not fully match the called genes, so a read error is possible. The rearrangement links TRBV12-3 or TRBV12-4 to TRBJ1-5, with TRBD1 as a possible D gene (6 bases). This CDR3 region has 13 residues. CDR3 residues: CTSSPRGQQPQHF. The DNA for the CDR3 is TGTACCAGCAGTCCCCGGGGGCAGCAGCCCCAGCATTTT.

This clonotype was recorded only once. This rearrangement joins TRBV6-6 to TRBJ1-2; 7 bases fit TRBD1. V gave up 0 bases and J gave up 4 bases; unmatched junction bases: 5. Per germline, CDR1 MNHNY and CDR2 SVGAGI (reference sequence). This CDR3 has 15 residues. CDR3 nucleotides: TGTGCCAGCAGTTACTCTCCAGGGGGTGGCTATGGCTACACCTTC. Its protein is CASSYSPGGGYGYTF.

The J gene is TRBJ2-7, the V gene TRBV6-1; 8 nucleotides align to TRBD1. Germline loops: CDR1 MNHNS, CDR2 SASEGT. This CDR3 has 14 residues. Germline trimming cut 4 bases from V and 5 bases from J; bases unmatched to any gene: 7. CDR3 residues: CASSGLGQGHEQYF. CDR3 nucleotide sequence: TGTGCCAGCAGTGGCCTCGGACAGGGCCACGAGCAGTACTTC.

This clonotype has a handful of counts. This rearrangement joins TRBV28 to TRBJ1-5; 8 bases line up with TRBD1. Germline lookup yields CDR1 MDHEN and CDR2 SYDVKM. The trim removed 6 bases at V and 4 bases at J, leaving 8 bases unmatched. The CDR3 consists of 15 residues. CDR3 in amino acids: CASSPQGAGNQPQHF. The CDR3, as DNA: TGTGCCAGCAGCCCTCAGGGGGCAGGGAATCAGCCCCAGCATTTT.

The table lists this clonotype with a few counts. The chain combines TRBV6-6 with TRBJ2-7; D not certain. From germline, CDR1 is MNHNY and CDR2 SVGAGI (reference sequence). The CDR3 extends over 13 amino acids. Between the trimmed V and J ends, which lost 2 bases and 3 bases, there was a span of 8 bases. The CDR3 protein is CASSYMAGYEQYV. DNA for the CDR3: TGTGCCAGCAGTTACATGGCAGGCTACGAGCAGTACGTC.

This clonotype was seen just once. The chain links TRBV6-8 to TRBJ1-1, with D possibly TRBD1 on 6 matching bases. V was trimmed by 6 bases and J by 2 bases, leaving 16 bases between them. The CDR3 covers 15 residues. Germline CDR1 is MNHGY and CDR2 is SAAAGT. This chain's CDR3 is CASRTHGQTNTEAFF. The CDR3 DNA is TGTGCCAGCAGAACCCACGGACAGACTAACACTGAAGCTTTCTTT.

In DNA, the CDR3 is TGTGCCAGCAGTCTGGAAATGAACCAGCCCCAGCATTTT. Translated, it gives CASSLEMNQPQHF. This rearrangement joins TRBV6-2 or TRBV6-3 to TRBJ1-5, with D uncertain. Trimming removed 5 bases from V and 7 bases from J, with 12 bases in between. CDR1 MNHEY and CDR2 SVGEGT come from the germline V gene. The CDR3 covers 13 residues.

The rearrangement links TRBV6-2 or TRBV6-3 to TRBJ1-2, with unresolved D. The CDR3 runs 13 residues. Germline CDR1 and CDR2: MNHEY and SVGEGT. The ends were cut back, 0 bases at V and 8 bases at J, with 10 bases in the middle. DNA of the CDR3: TGTGCCAGCAGTTACTCAGGATTTGACGGCTACACCTTC. This codes for CASSYSGFDGYTF.

The table lists this clonotype with a count of one. This sequence joins TRBV15 and TRBJ1-5; no firm D call. The ends were cut back, 8 bases at V and 2 bases at J, with 16 bases in the middle. The CDR3 loop spans 15 amino acids. CDR1 is LNHNV and CDR2 is YYDKDF in the germline V gene (reference sequence). Here the CDR3 reads CATFLAPEGNQPQHF. CDR3 DNA: TGTGCCACCTTCCTGGCCCCCGAGGGCAATCAGCCCCAGCATTTT.

The chain has TRBV7-9 and TRBJ1-2, with 11 positions matching TRBD1. In germline, CDR1 is SEHNR, CDR2 FQNEAQ (reference sequence). Unmatched junction bases numbered 7, after V lost 4 bases and J lost 6 bases. The CDR3 consists of 15 residues. In DNA, the CDR3 is TGTGCCAGCAGCTCCCGGACAGGGGGCAAGGATGGCTACACCTTC. It codes for CASSSRTGGKDGYTF.

The genes are TRBV12-3 or TRBV12-4 and TRBJ2-5; 7 bases fit TRBD2. The CDR3 is 13 amino acids. V shed 6 bases and J 7 bases; nucleotides not matched to a gene: 8. CDR3 region: CASSLDPGGTQYF. CDR3 nucleotides: TGTGCCAGCAGCCTGGACCCGGGGGGGACCCAGTACTTC.

For the CDR3, the DNA is TGTGCCAGCAGCTTAGGGCACGCGGGGGGGCCCGCCGAGGAGCTGTTTTTT. Its translation is CASSLGHAGGPAEELFF. The chain employs TRBV11-3 and TRBJ2-2; 9 nucleotides align to TRBD2. The germline CDR1 and CDR2 sequences are SGHNT and YENEEA. The CDR3 length is 17 residues. V trimming: 1 base; J trimming: 10 bases; junction bases outside the gene matches: 13.

The chain has TRBV7-6 and TRBJ2-3; perhaps TRBD1 as D (5 bases). Germline V lookup: CDR1 SGHVS, CDR2 FNYEAQ. This CDR3 has 15 amino acids. V was clipped by 5 bases and J by 4 bases, with 16 bases between them. The CDR3 loop reads CASSPRGAFSDTQYF. The CDR3 DNA reads as TGTGCCAGCAGCCCCCGTGGGGCTTTTTCAGATACGCAGTATTTT.

This clonotype was picked up a small number of times. The V call is TRBV7-9, the J call TRBJ2-5; the D is unclear. The CDR3 has 15 residues. Trimming left V 1 base short and J 5 bases short, with 14 bases between. In germline, CDR1 is SEHNR, CDR2 FQNEAQ (reference sequence). In DNA form, the CDR3 reads TGTGCCAGCAGCTTAGGAAATGGCCTTGGGGAGACCCAGTACTTC. Encoded protein: CASSLGNGLGETQYF.

This clonotype was counted between two and nine times. This chain joins TRBV6-2 or TRBV6-3 and TRBJ1-1; 7 nucleotides match TRBD1. V lost 6 bases to trimming and J lost 4 bases; unmatched junction nucleotides: 5. Germline V gives CDR1 MNHEY, CDR2 SVGEGT. The CDR3 extends over 13 amino acids. The CDR3: CASRNQGVTEAFF. The CDR3 DNA reads as TGTGCCAGCAGGAACCAGGGGGTCACTGAAGCTTTCTTT.

V is TRBV5-5 and J is TRBJ1-4, with D hard to call. This CDR3 spans 14 amino acids. Per germline, CDR1 SGHKS and CDR2 YYEKEE (reference sequence). Trimming stripped 3 bases from V and 7 bases from J, with 13 bases between. The CDR3 DNA reads as TGTGCCAGCAGCTGGACCGGAAAGAGTGAAAAACTGTTTTTT. The encoded protein is CASSWTGKSEKLFF.

J is TRBJ2-7 and V is TRBV7-2; TRBD2 matches at 7 bases. V gave up 5 bases and J gave up 6 bases; unmatched junction bases: 7. Germline V gene sequence: CDR1 SGHTA, CDR2 FQGNSA. CDR3 size: 13 residues. The CDR3 nucleotides read TGTGCCAGCAGCGAGCATGCGGGGGTCGAGCAGTACGTC. Protein product: CASSEHAGVEQYV.

The gene calls are TRBV6-2 or TRBV6-3 and TRBJ2-3, with D maybe TRBD2 (6 bases). V shed 2 bases and J shed 4 bases, with 16 bases lying between them. CDR1 and CDR2 from the germline V gene are MNHEY and SVGEGT. The CDR3 consists of 16 residues. The CDR3 spells CASSYPSWGEADTQYF. The CDR3 region has the DNA TGTGCCAGCAGTTACCCGAGTTGGGGGGAGGCAGATACGCAGTATTTT.

A few counts support this clonotype. The rearrangement uses TRBV7-3 and TRBJ1-3; D is uncertain. This CDR3 is built from 12 residues. CDR1 and CDR2 from the germline V gene are SGHTA and FQGTGA. V lost 8 bases, J lost 3 bases, and 8 bases lay in between. The CDR3 here is CASPLDGNTIYF. The CDR3 DNA reads as TGTGCCAGCCCCCTAGATGGAAACACCATATATTTT.

The rearrangement uses TRBV5-5 and TRBJ2-5, with 7 bases identical to TRBD2. The CDR3 extends over 16 amino acids. Germline CDR1 reads SGHKS; CDR2 reads YYEKEE (reference sequence). The V and J ends lost 4 bases and 1 base, in that order; junction bases with no gene match: 10. The CDR3 region is CASSGRETQPQETQYF. The CDR3 DNA reads TGTGCCAGCAGCGGGCGGGAGACTCAACCCCAAGAGACCCAGTACTTC. Variable domain in full (rest from reference TRBV5-5 and TRBJ2-5): DAGVTQSPTHLIKTRGQQVTLRCSPISGHKSVSWYQQVLGQGPQFIFQYYEKEERGRGNFPDRFSARQFPNYSSELNVNALLLGDSALYLCASSGRETQPQETQYFGPGTRLLVL.

V usage is TRBV7-3 and J usage is TRBJ2-1, with 9 bases identical to TRBD1. This CDR3 spans 16 amino acids. CDR1 is SGHTA and CDR2 is FQGTGA in the germline V gene. The J segment lost 3 bases and the V segment lost 2 bases, leaving 5 bases of the junction unmatched. CDR3 coding DNA: TGTGCCAGCAGCTTATCGGGACAGGGCGGCTACAATGAGCAGTTCTTC. This sequence encodes CASSLSGQGGYNEQFF.

This clonotype was detected ten times or more. The chain carries TRBV7-9 and TRBJ1-6; D may be TRBD1 (6 bases). In germline, CDR1 is SEHNR, CDR2 FQNEAQ (reference sequence). There are 15 residues in the CDR3. The V and J ends lost 2 bases and 9 bases respectively, with 14 bases between them. The CDR3 DNA is TGTGCCAGCAGCTTAAGCGGGGGGCAAGGTTCACCCCTCCACTTT. Its protein is CASSLSGGQGSPLHF.

This clonotype was seen more than once but under ten times. The chain links TRBV25-1 to TRBJ1-4; the D is unclear. V was shortened by 4 bases and J by 0 bases, with 3 bases between the two germline ends. In germline, CDR1 is MGHDK, CDR2 SYGVNS. CDR3 length: 13 amino acids. The CDR3 DNA reads TGTGCCAGCAGTGTCACAACTAATGAAAAACTGTTTTTT. Translation gives CASSVTTNEKLFF.

The rearrangement joins TRBV27 to TRBJ1-1; TRBD1 agrees at 9 bases. The CDR3 has 13 amino acids. Unmatched junction bases numbered 4, after V lost 6 bases and J lost 5 bases. Germline V gene lookup returns CDR1 MNHEY and CDR2 SMNVEV (reference sequence). CDR3 DNA: TGTGCCAGCAGGGTGACAGGGGGAACTGAAGCTTTCTTT. Residues: CASRVTGGTEAFF.